This T cell receptor beta chain was found in a study of cytomegalovirus exposure and HLA in healthy donors. Study-wide results and limits: That first-cohort TCR clusters tended to co-occur in the 90 to 150 validation repertoires was found in a later analysis.

Notes on this clone: Its antigen is not known. One end of the junction varies from germline; a read error may be responsible.

TCRdb keeps only in-frame clones here, not all; method: immunoSEQ multiplex PCR. The table has some 150,000 clones, roughly 91% seen once. The sequencing sample was made of PBMCs. This receptor was taken from a man younger than 30 in good health and CMV-seronegative.

CDR3 protein: CASSGAGGGTQYF. CDR3 nucleotides: TGTGCTAGCAGCGGCGCGGGGGGAGGGACCCAGTACTTC. J is TRBJ2-5 and V is TRBV7-7, with TRBD2 identical over 8 bases. Germline loops: CDR1 SSHAT, CDR2 FNYEAQ (reference sequence). This CDR3 spans 13 amino acids. Combining the CDR3 with reference TRBV7-7 and TRBJ2-5 gives the whole variable domain GAGVSQSPRYKVTKRGQDVTLRCDPISSHATLYWYQQALGQGPEFLTYFNYEAQPDKSGLPSDRFSAERPEGSISTLTIQRTEQRDSAMYRCASSGAGGGTQYFGPGTRLLVL.